Below are 26 T cell receptor beta chains sequenced from a single sample in a study of blood T cell repertoires in COVID-19. TCRdb keeps only in-frame clones here, not all; method: immunoSEQ multiplex PCR. The table records more than 250,000 clones, roughly nine tenths of them present only once. Sample: PBMCs or T cells enriched from blood (not recorded which). The source is a woman in her twenties or thirties who had recovered from COVID-19.

This clone was observed once. The chain links TRBV7-6 to TRBJ1-3; perhaps TRBD1 as D (5 bases). Germline assignment: CDR1 SGHVS and CDR2 FNYEAQ. The CDR3 length is 16 residues. Trimming removed 5 bases from V and 4 bases from J, with 18 bases in between. The CDR3 region has the DNA TGTGCCAGCAGCCACGTCCTCGCAGGGTCAGGAAACACCATATATTTT. Translating gives CASSHVLAGSGNTIYF.

This rearrangement joins TRBV18 to TRBJ2-3, with 13 bases aligning to TRBD2. Per germline, CDR1 KGHSH and CDR2 LQKENI. The CDR3 length is 16 residues. Trimming took 2 bases from V and 3 from J; bases not matched to a gene: 2. The CDR3 sequence is CASSPTSGGVTDTQYF. As DNA, the CDR3 is TGTGCCAGCTCACCAACTAGCGGGGGGGTAACAGATACGCAGTATTTT.

This chain uses TRBV10-3 with TRBJ1-1; no clear D gene. CDR1 ENHRY and CDR2 SYGVKD come from the germline V gene. CDR3 length: 14 amino acids. Trimming took 3 bases from V and 4 from J, leaving 12 bases between them. The CDR3 loop is CAISERDGSTEAFF. For the CDR3, the DNA is TGTGCCATCAGTGAAAGGGATGGGAGCACTGAAGCTTTCTTT.

The V call is TRBV5-1, the J call TRBJ1-2; the match to TRBD1 covers 9 bases. The CDR3 extends over 15 amino acids. Trimming at V came to 2 bases and at J to 5 bases, leaving 7 bases not matched to a gene. Germline lookup yields CDR1 SGHRS and CDR2 YFSETQ. The CDR3 DNA reads TGCGCCAGCAGCTTCGGACAGGGGTCCCCTTATGGCTACACCTTC. The encoded protein is CASSFGQGSPYGYTF.

This clone was detected only a few times. The V and J genes are TRBV5-5 and TRBJ1-2; the D gene is possibly TRBD1 (6 bases). Germline-derived CDR1 and CDR2 are SGHKS and YYEKEE (reference sequence). V lost 2 bases, J lost 4 bases, and 15 bases lay in between. This CDR3 region has 15 residues. CDR3 loop: CASSLDRISLYGYTF. CDR3 DNA: TGTGCCAGCAGCTTAGACAGGATTTCGCTCTATGGCTACACCTTC.

V and J are TRBV7-9 and TRBJ1-4; the D gene is possibly TRBD1 (5 bases). The ends were cut back, 3 bases at V and 0 bases at J, with 11 bases in the middle. Germline CDR1 reads SEHNR; CDR2 reads FQNEAQ (reference sequence). CDR3 length: 16 amino acids. The CDR3 sequence is CASSFDSLSTNEKLFF. CDR3 bases: TGTGCCAGCAGCTTTGACAGTCTTTCAACTAATGAAAAACTGTTTTTT.

The chain is built from TRBV6-6 and TRBJ2-7; D ambiguous. Germline V gives CDR1 MNHNY, CDR2 SVGAGI (reference sequence). This CDR3 region has 14 residues. The V gene lost 0 bases and the J gene lost 1 base, with 7 bases spanning the gap. Written as DNA, the CDR3 is TGTGCCAGCAGTTACTCGGTGGAGTCCTACGAGCAGTACTTC. Its translation is CASSYSVESYEQYF.

V usage is TRBV10-3 and J usage is TRBJ1-2; TRBD1 might be the D (5 bases). Germline CDR1 reads ENHRY; CDR2 reads SYGVKD. With 2 bases removed from V and 6 bases from J, the gap between germline ends came to 10 bases. This CDR3 is built from 13 residues. CDR3 sequence reads: CAISERQFDGYTF. The CDR3 coding sequence is TGTGCCATCAGTGAGAGACAGTTTGATGGCTACACCTTC.

This chain uses TRBV2 with TRBJ1-5, with D perhaps TRBD1 (6 bases). The CDR3 has 17 residues. The ends were cut back, 0 bases at V and 3 bases at J, with 15 bases in the middle. From germline, CDR1 is SNHLY and CDR2 FYNNEI. The DNA of the CDR3 is TGTGCCAGCAGTGAAGCGCTTTTGGCAGGGGACAATCAGCCCCAGCATTTT. Amino acids: CASSEALLAGDNQPQHF.

The genes are TRBV3-1 (or the pseudogene TRBV3-2) and TRBJ1-1; 7 bases are a match to TRBD1. The CDR3 extends over 13 amino acids. V trimming: 5 bases; J trimming: 7 bases; junction bases outside the gene matches: 7. The germline CDR1 and CDR2 sequences are LGHDT and YNNKEL (reference sequence). CDR3 coding DNA: TGTGCCAGCAGCTGGCAGGGGGTTGGTGAAGCTTTCTTT. It encodes CASSWQGVGEAFF.

The V and J genes are TRBV7-9 and TRBJ1-1; 7 nucleotides align to TRBD1. The V gene's germline CDR1 is SEHNR and CDR2 FQNEAQ (reference sequence). Losses at the gene ends were 7 bases for V and 0 bases for J; bases not matched to a gene: 14. The CDR3 has 17 amino acids. CDR3 sequence (DNA): TGTGCCAGCACCCCACCAGGGGGAGGAAATTTGAACACTGAAGCTTTCTTT. This gives the protein CASTPPGGGNLNTEAFF.

The chain has TRBV9 and TRBJ2-1; D remains unclear. CDR1 and CDR2 (germline): SGDLS, YYNGEE. This CDR3 comprises 13 residues. The V end was cut by 3 bases, the J end by 0 bases, with 4 bases between. The DNA for the CDR3 is TGTGCCAGCAGCGCCAACTCCTACAATGAGCAGTTCTTC. This sequence encodes CASSANSYNEQFF.

This clone was picked up a small number of times. The gene calls are TRBV5-1 and TRBJ2-1; TRBD2 aligns across 11 bases. With V trimmed by 0 bases and J by 3 bases, 8 bases remained unmatched. The CDR3 is 18 residues long. CDR1 is SGHRS and CDR2 is YFSETQ in the germline V gene. The CDR3 DNA sequence: TGCGCCAGCAGCTTGGCCTTTGATACTAGCGGGGGCTACAATGAGCAGTTCTTC. Translating it yields CASSLAFDTSGGYNEQFF.

This clone was picked up a small number of times. This rearrangement joins TRBV30 to TRBJ1-6; 7 bases match TRBD1. The CDR3 contains 13 residues. Per germline, CDR1 GTSNPN and CDR2 SVGIG (reference sequence). The ends lost 8 bases at V and 11 bases at J; junction bases unmatched: 12. CDR3 sequence: CAGDSGARTPLHF. CDR3 DNA sequence: TGTGCCGGGGACAGCGGAGCACGAACACCCCTCCACTTT.

The chain couples TRBV27 to TRBJ2-2, with 7 bases that match TRBD1. Germline loops: CDR1 MNHEY, CDR2 SMNVEV (reference sequence). CDR3 length: 16 amino acids. V was clipped by 7 bases and J by 5 bases; unmatched bases: 13. The CDR3 loop reads CASTFSDRVKTGELFF. In nucleotides, the CDR3 is TGTGCCAGCACCTTCTCAGACAGGGTGAAAACCGGGGAGCTGTTTTTT.

This clone was found once. The chain carries TRBV7-2 and TRBJ1-2; D remains unclear. V shed 5 bases and J shed 2 bases, with 12 bases lying between them. Germline CDR1 is SGHTA and CDR2 is FQGNSA. This CDR3 is 14 amino acids long. Here the CDR3 reads CASSPPHANYGYTF. The CDR3 DNA sequence: TGTGCCAGCAGCCCCCCTCATGCGAACTATGGCTACACCTTC.

The CDR3 bases are TGTGCCAGTAGTACCGGGACAGAAGGTTTGCGGGGCAATCAGCCCCAGCATTTT. Protein sequence: CASSTGTEGLRGNQPQHF. J is TRBJ1-5 and V is TRBV19, with 7 bases identical to TRBD1. This CDR3 comprises 18 residues. The germline V gene encodes CDR1 LNHDA and CDR2 SQIVND (reference sequence). The V and J ends lost 4 bases and 2 bases, in that order; junction bases with no gene match: 14.

On this clone itself: Within the sample, other DNA sequences also encode this same CDR3. V and J are TRBV7-6 and TRBJ1-1, with 9 bases aligning to TRBD1. The CDR3 is 15 amino acids. Trimming removed 1 base from V and 2 bases from J; junction bases left unmatched: 2. Per germline, CDR1 SGHVS and CDR2 FNYEAQ. The CDR3 sequence is CASSLGGQGNTEAFF. CDR3 DNA: TGTGCCAGCAGCTTAGGGGGACAGGGTAACACTGAAGCTTTCTTT.

The gene calls are TRBV30 and TRBJ2-3; maybe TRBD1 (6 bases). The CDR3 length is 16 residues. Germline CDR1 reads GTSNPN; CDR2 reads SVGIG (reference sequence). Trimming took 0 bases from V and 0 from J, leaving 13 bases between them. CDR3 coding DNA: TGTGCCTGGAGTGTACTGACAGGATTTAGCACAGATACGCAGTATTTT. This encodes CAWSVLTGFSTDTQYF.

The chain links TRBV6-1 to TRBJ1-2; no definite D call. V dropped 4 bases and J dropped 8 bases, with 8 bases sitting between them. The CDR3 runs 11 residues. The germline gives CDR1 MNHNS, CDR2 SASEGT. In nucleotides, the CDR3 is TGTGCCAGCAGTGCCGGAGGCGGCTACACCTTC. It codes for CASSAGGGYTF.

This chain connects TRBV5-1 to TRBJ2-7, with 12 bases fitting TRBD2. Germline CDR1 reads SGHRS; CDR2 reads YFSETQ. This CDR3 is built from 14 residues. With 4 bases clipped from V and 6 bases from J, the junction kept 5 bases outside the gene matches. The CDR3 loop reads CASSASGGAFEQYF. Here the CDR3 DNA reads TGCGCCAGCAGCGCTAGCGGGGGGGCCTTCGAGCAGTACTTC.

Written as DNA, the CDR3 is TGTGCCACCCGGGCTCGGACAGGGTATCAGCCCCAGCATTTT. Its protein is CATRARTGYQPQHF. This chain joins TRBV19 and TRBJ1-5, with 8 bases fitting TRBD1. CDR3 length: 14 residues. V dropped 10 bases and J dropped 5; count of bases not matched to a gene: 10. Per germline, CDR1 LNHDA and CDR2 SQIVND (reference sequence).

The V and J genes are TRBV5-5 and TRBJ1-4, with no clear D. Deletions cut 0 bases from V and 8 bases from J, with 8 bases between. The CDR3 consists of 13 residues. Looked up from germline, CDR1 is SGHKS and CDR2 is YYEKEE (reference sequence). The CDR3 DNA reads TGTGCCAGCAGCTTGGTGGCCGGGGAAAAACTGTTTTTT. Translating it yields CASSLVAGEKLFF. Variable domain in full (rest from reference TRBV5-5 and TRBJ1-4): DAGVTQSPTHLIKTRGQQVTLRCSPISGHKSVSWYQQVLGQGPQFIFQYYEKEERGRGNFPDRFSARQFPNYSSELNVNALLLGDSALYLCASSLVAGEKLFFGSGTQLSVL.

V usage is TRBV5-1 and J usage is TRBJ1-2; no reliable D call. The germline gives CDR1 SGHRS, CDR2 YFSETQ. The CDR3 loop spans 16 amino acids. V gave up 0 bases and J gave up 0 bases, with 12 bases separating them. The chain's CDR3 is CASSLGYGRANYGYTF. The CDR3 DNA reads TGCGCCAGCAGCTTGGGTTATGGGAGAGCTAACTATGGCTACACCTTC.

This chain uses TRBV7-9 with TRBJ2-1; maybe TRBD1 (6 bases). Trimming left V 1 base short and J 2 bases short, with 9 bases between. CDR3 size: 15 residues. From germline, CDR1 is SEHNR and CDR2 FQNEAQ (reference sequence). CDR3 bases: TGTGCCAGCAGCTTAGGACAGGCCACCTACAATGAGCAGTTCTTC. It is translated as CASSLGQATYNEQFF.

This rearrangement joins TRBV7-9 to TRBJ1-6; D unresolved. The V gene's germline CDR1 is SEHNR and CDR2 FQNEAQ (reference sequence). This CDR3 spans 17 amino acids. Between the trimmed V and J ends, which lost 1 base and 1 base, there was a span of 11 bases. The CDR3 region has the DNA TGTGCCAGCAGCTTAGGTGGAGGCCGGTCCTATAATTCACCCCTCCACTTT. Encoded protein: CASSLGGGRSYNSPLHF. The full variable domain, in which reference TRBV7-9 and TRBJ1-6 provide the parts outside the CDR3, is DTGVSQNPRHKITKRGQNVTFRCDPISEHNRLYWYRQTLGQGPEFLTYFQNEAQLEKSRLLSDRFSAERPKGSFSTLEIQRTEQGDSAMYLCASSLGGGRSYNSPLHFGNGTRLTVT.